The 7 T cell receptor beta chains below come from one sample, sequenced in a study of T cell responses to AZD1222 COVID-19 vaccine. Sequencing used immunoSEQ multiplex PCR; TCRdb keeps in-frame clones, though not all of them. This sample has more than 85,000 clones; 80% to 95% occur once, and the top ten carry almost 2.5%. The sequences come from peripheral blood, collected 28 days after the second AZD1222 dose. These receptors were obtained from an adult who received the AZD1222 COVID-19 vaccine.

This sequence joins TRBV18 and TRBJ1-2; D remains unclear. CDR3 size: 12 residues. Between the trimmed V and J ends, which lost 6 bases and 4 bases, there was a span of 9 bases. Germline V gene data show CDR1 as KGHSH and CDR2 as LQKENI. The CDR3 loop reads CASSDRPYGYTF. For the CDR3, the DNA is TGTGCCAGCTCGGACCGTCCCTATGGCTACACCTTC.

The V and J genes are TRBV4-2 and TRBJ2-6, with 10 bases lining up with TRBD1. The ends lost 2 bases at V and 2 bases at J; junction bases unmatched: 3. From germline, CDR1 is LGHNA and CDR2 YNFKEQ. The CDR3 has 17 residues. CDR3 nucleotide sequence: TGTGCCAGCAGCCAAAGACAGGGGGCGGCTGGGGCCAACGTCCTGACTTTC. Amino acids: CASSQRQGAAGANVLTF.

The rearrangement joins TRBV2 to TRBJ1-5; 10 bases are shared with TRBD1. Germline assignment: CDR1 SNHLY and CDR2 FYNNEI. The CDR3 length is 15 residues. J was trimmed by 4 bases and V by 3 bases; bases with no gene match: 3. The CDR3: CASSDWTGGNQPQHF. CDR3 DNA sequence: TGTGCCAGCAGTGATTGGACAGGGGGTAATCAGCCCCAGCATTTT.

The gene calls are TRBV6-2 or TRBV6-3 and TRBJ2-1, with D perhaps TRBD1 (6 bases). The V and J ends lost 2 bases and 8 bases respectively, with 7 bases between them. Per germline, CDR1 MNHEY and CDR2 SVGEGT. CDR3 length equals 12 residues. This CDR3 reads CASSYHRDEQFF. The CDR3 DNA is TGTGCCAGCAGTTACCACAGGGATGAGCAGTTCTTC.

CDR3 DNA sequence: TGTGCCAGCAGTTTAAAAGCGGGGGGCCCAAAGACCCAGTACTTC. Encoded protein: CASSLKAGGPKTQYF. The chain carries TRBV27 and TRBJ2-5, with 9 bases that match TRBD2. The CDR3 spans 15 residues. The germline gives CDR1 MNHEY, CDR2 SMNVEV (reference sequence). J was trimmed by 6 bases and V by 2 bases; bases with no gene match: 7.

This clone was recorded once. J is TRBJ2-7 and V is TRBV10-1; a weak D match, TRBD1 (6 bases). The CDR3 sequence is 12 residues long. Germline CDR1 reads WNHNN; CDR2 reads SYGVQD (reference sequence). Trimming stripped 8 bases from V and 0 bases from J, with 8 bases between. In DNA form, the CDR3 reads TGCGCCAGCGGGGACACCTCCTACGAGCAGTACTTC. Translation: CASGDTSYEQYF.

CDR3: CASSLVTGYIGYTF. The CDR3 nucleotides read TGTGCCAGCAGCTTGGTCACAGGGTATATTGGCTACACCTTC. The chain employs TRBV5-6 and TRBJ1-2; possibly TRBD1 for D (6 bases). With 0 bases removed from V and 7 bases from J, the gap between germline ends came to 13 bases. In germline, CDR1 is SGHDT, CDR2 YYEEEE. The CDR3 is 14 residues long.